These 14 T cell receptor beta chains were all obtained from the same sample, sequenced in a study of response to subunit inactivated influenza vaccine. TCRdb re-derived calls from the RT-PCR reads in MiXCR, one entry per CDR3 protein. In the table there are hundreds of thousands of distinct CDR3 sequences, less than 20% of which are singletons. Sequences were derived from PBMCs from blood, sampled approximately 12 days after vaccination. These receptors all stem from a man aged 45-65 years who received an inactivated influenza vaccine.

This clonotype was found a few times. The chain joins TRBV11-2 to TRBJ2-7; D is unclear. The germline gives CDR1 SGHAT, CDR2 FQNNGV. The CDR3 has 15 amino acids. The ends were cut back, 2 bases at V and 2 bases at J, with 13 bases in the middle. The CDR3 DNA follows: TGTGCCAGCAGCTTATCGGCAACCAGTACCTACGAGCAGTACTTC. The encoded protein is CASSLSATSTYEQYF.

CDR3 bases: TGTGCCAGCAGCGCAGGACTCTACTACACAGATACGCAGTATTTT. Encoded protein: CASSAGLYYTDTQYF. The V gene is TRBV9, the J gene TRBJ2-3; D might be TRBD2 (5 bases). From germline, CDR1 is SGDLS and CDR2 YYNGEE. This CDR3 is 15 amino acids long. The V gene lost 3 bases and the J gene lost 2 bases, with 13 bases spanning the gap.

The rearrangement links TRBV7-9 to TRBJ2-5, with D possibly TRBD1 on 6 matching bases. This CDR3 has 15 amino acids. Deletions cut 0 bases from V and 3 bases from J, with 11 bases between. The germline V gene has CDR1 SEHNR and CDR2 FQNEAQ (reference sequence). For the CDR3, the DNA is TGTGCCAGCAGCTTAGCTCTTTGGACAGAAGAGACCCAGTACTTC. Encoded protein: CASSLALWTEETQYF.

This clonotype was seen ten or more times. In DNA form, the CDR3 reads TGCAGTGCTAGAGAGGGAGGGTCGAACGGGGAGCTGTTTTTT. Protein product: CSAREGGSNGELFF. V gene TRBV20-1 combines with J gene TRBJ2-2; TRBD2 aligns across 7 bases. CDR1 and CDR2 from the germline V gene are DFQATT and SNEGSKA (reference sequence). This CDR3 comprises 14 residues. The junction had 5 bases not matched to a gene; V was cut back by 0 bases and J by 7 bases.

This clonotype was seen a few times. The gene calls are TRBV28 and TRBJ2-6; maybe TRBD2 (6 bases). V dropped 5 bases and J dropped 0 bases, with 17 bases sitting between them. CDR3 length: 18 amino acids. Germline values: CDR1 MDHEN, CDR2 SYDVKM. CDR3 DNA: TGTGCCAGCAGTCCCTCGGCGGGGACTTTCTCTGGGGCCAACGTCCTGACTTTC. It specifies CASSPSAGTFSGANVLTF.

This clonotype was observed a handful of times. The J gene is TRBJ1-3, the V gene TRBV29-1; a weak D match, TRBD1 (5 bases). Trimming took 4 bases from V and 1 from J, leaving 11 bases between them. The length of the CDR3 is 14 residues. CDR1 is SQVTM and CDR2 is ANQGSEA in the germline V gene. The CDR3 protein is CSVGGTVSGNTIYF. CDR3 nucleotides: TGCAGCGTTGGCGGGACGGTTTCTGGAAACACCATATATTTT.

This clonotype showed up just a few times. This chain joins TRBV7-9 and TRBJ2-1; D may be TRBD2 (6 bases). V lost 3 bases, J lost 8 bases, and 23 bases lay in between. CDR1 and CDR2 (germline): SEHNR, FQNEAQ (reference sequence). This CDR3 contains 17 residues. CDR3 sequence reads: CASSFGGMKLSDYEQFF. CDR3 nucleotides: TGTGCCAGCAGCTTCGGAGGGATGAAACTATCGGACTATGAGCAGTTCTTC.

The chain joins TRBV5-6 to TRBJ2-2; 10 nucleotides agree with TRBD2. The CDR3 runs to 14 residues. CDR1 and CDR2 from the germline V gene are SGHDT and YYEEEE. V lost 4 bases to trimming and J lost 6 bases; unmatched junction nucleotides: 3. CDR3: CASSLSGRAGELFF. For the CDR3, the DNA is TGTGCCAGCAGCCTAAGCGGGAGGGCCGGGGAGCTGTTTTTT.

In its sample, this clonotype was seen a few times. The chain has TRBV6-6 and TRBJ1-1; D is uncertain. Trimming pared 6 bases from V and 4 bases from J, leaving 12 bases between. The CDR3 spans 13 residues. Germline loops: CDR1 MNHNY, CDR2 SVGAGI (reference sequence). The CDR3 loop is CASRLPGATEAFF. In DNA form, the CDR3 reads TGTGCCAGCAGACTACCGGGAGCCACTGAAGCTTTCTTT.

The rearrangement links TRBV10-3 to TRBJ2-1; possible D gene TRBD2, 7 bases. Trimming left V 9 bases short and J 0 bases short, with 15 bases between. The CDR3 runs to 15 residues. Germline-derived CDR1 and CDR2 are ENHRY and SYGVKD. CDR3 in amino acids: CAIGGREGSYNEQFF. CDR3 DNA sequence: TGTGCCATAGGGGGAAGGGAGGGCTCCTACAATGAGCAGTTCTTC.

This clonotype was detected a few times. V and J are TRBV2 and TRBJ2-7; 12 nucleotides agree with TRBD2. There are 12 residues in the CDR3. Germline CDR1 and CDR2: SNHLY and FYNNEI. V shed 7 bases, J shed 7 bases, and the junction held 2 bases outside the gene matches. The CDR3 coding sequence is TGTGCCAGCAAGGGACTAGCGGGTGAGCAGTACTTC. Protein product: CASKGLAGEQYF.

This clonotype was detected a few times. The chain uses TRBV12-3 or TRBV12-4 and TRBJ2-7; 7 bases fit TRBD2. The junction had 4 bases not matched to a gene; V was cut back by 2 bases and J by 0 bases. The CDR3 is 15 amino acids. CDR3 in DNA: TGTGCCAGCAGTTTAAGGCGGGAGAGCTCCTACGAGCAGTACTTC. Amino acids: CASSLRRESSYEQYF.

This clonotype was seen more than once but under ten times. V is TRBV4-3 and J is TRBJ2-1, with D possibly matching TRBD1 (5 bases). Germline loops: CDR1 LGHNA, CDR2 YSLEER. This CDR3 is 15 amino acids long. Trimming stripped 0 bases from V and 7 bases from J, with 13 bases between. In nucleotides, the CDR3 is TGCGCCAGCAGCCAAGAGGGGCCAGGGTTGAATGAGCAGTTCTTC. Its protein product is CASSQEGPGLNEQFF.

Remarks on this clonotype: No conserved phenylalanine or tryptophan ends this CDR3, so it is likely a read error. The DNA is left out, because the CDR3 cannot be placed on it with certainty; the CDR3 is given as TCRdb lists it. V and J are TRBV3-1 and TRBJ2-3; TRBD2 is the table's D call, not checked against the DNA. The CDR3 has 9 amino acids, counting both end residues. From germline, CDR1 is LGHDT and CDR2 YNNKEL (reference sequence). The chain's CDR3 is CASSQRLDL.